Presented here are 19 T cell receptor beta chains from one specimen sequenced in a study of neurological immune-mediated disorders (dated by TCRdb to about 2019). The library relied on 5' RACE. The listed sequencing device is Illumina HiSeq 2500. In TCRdb, the public reads were trimmed at Q25 with fastp and aligned with MiXCR, with productive beta chains retained. Rows are combined by CDR3 protein, so each entry shows the most common genes and DNA. For this sample the table gives over 15,000 distinct CDR3 sequences, of which about 10% were detected only once. The ten largest clones add up to under 30% of the sample. Material for sequencing was CD8+ T cells from blood. All receptors derive from a woman aged 50 to 60 in good health.

In its sample, this clonotype was seen many times. This chain connects TRBV15 to TRBJ2-2; unclear D gene. Germline CDR1 LNHNV, CDR2 YYDKDF (reference sequence). The CDR3 has 13 amino acids. The V and J ends lost 5 bases and 4 bases respectively, with 8 bases between them. CDR3 nucleotide sequence: TGTGCCACCAGCCACAAGGTCACCGGGGAGCTGTTTTTT. Translation: CATSHKVTGELFF.

This clonotype was counted at least ten times. The J gene is TRBJ2-7, the V gene TRBV7-2; D is uncertain. V was trimmed by 3 bases and J by 2 bases, leaving 5 bases between them. This CDR3 contains 12 residues. CDR1 is SGHTA, CDR2 FQGNSA, per germline. CDR3 bases: TGTGCCAGCAGCTTTCCTACCTACGAGCAGTACTTC. It yields the protein CASSFPTYEQYF.

This clonotype was recorded many times. The V and J genes are TRBV20-1 and TRBJ2-7; 10 bases agree with TRBD2. Germline-derived CDR1 and CDR2 are DFQATT and SNEGSKA (reference sequence). The CDR3 loop spans 13 amino acids. Trimming took 6 bases from V and 3 from J; bases not matched to a gene: 5. The CDR3 loop reads CSADLAGVYEQYF. Written as DNA, the CDR3 is TGCAGTGCGGATCTAGCGGGAGTCTACGAGCAGTACTTC.

Many counts were recorded for this clonotype. The chain links TRBV11-2 to TRBJ2-2; the match to TRBD2 covers 7 bases. After removal of 3 bases from V and 0 bases from J, the junction contained 10 bases not matched to a gene. Germline V lookup: CDR1 SGHAT, CDR2 FQNNGV. The length of the CDR3 is 18 residues. CDR3 loop: CASSFPKGGGANTGELFF. Here the CDR3 DNA reads TGTGCCAGCAGCTTCCCAAAGGGTGGGGGGGCGAACACCGGGGAGCTGTTTTTT.

This clonotype was seen repeatedly, ten times or more. The V gene is TRBV7-6, the J gene TRBJ1-1, with D maybe TRBD1 (6 bases). CDR3 length: 14 amino acids. Germline V gene data show CDR1 as SGHVS and CDR2 as FNYEAQ. V was shortened by 6 bases and J by 1 base, with 12 bases between the two germline ends. The CDR3 loop reads CASSGGGQNTEAFF. The CDR3 DNA sequence: TGTGCCAGCAGTGGCGGGGGGCAGAACACTGAAGCTTTCTTT.

This clonotype was seen many times. V and J are TRBV5-6 and TRBJ2-1; D might be TRBD2 (5 bases). The V and J ends lost 3 bases and 9 bases respectively, with 13 bases between them. CDR1 and CDR2 from the germline V gene are SGHDT and YYEEEE. The CDR3 is made up of 13 amino acids. The CDR3: CASSSGNGREQFF. As DNA, the CDR3 is TGTGCCAGCAGCTCCGGGAACGGGCGTGAGCAGTTCTTC.

This clonotype was detected ten times or more. The chain uses TRBV20-1 and TRBJ1-1; D uncertain. Trimming stripped 0 bases from V and 6 bases from J, with 23 bases between. CDR3 length: 17 amino acids. CDR1 is DFQATT and CDR2 is SNEGSKA in the germline V gene (reference sequence). This CDR3 is CSARERYRRAQHAEAFF. The CDR3 bases are TGCAGTGCTAGAGAAAGGTACAGACGGGCGCAGCACGCTGAAGCTTTCTTT.

This clonotype was found many times. The rearrangement joins TRBV7-9 to TRBJ1-1; D gene ambiguous. V shed 0 bases and J shed 2 bases, with 7 bases lying between them. Germline assignment: CDR1 SEHNR and CDR2 FQNEAQ (reference sequence). CDR3 size: 14 residues. The CDR3 loop reads CASSLAGENTEAFF. In DNA, the CDR3 is TGTGCCAGCAGCTTAGCTGGTGAAAACACTGAAGCTTTCTTT.

This clonotype was seen many times. Given a much more abundant clone one base away, this may be a read error. The J gene is TRBJ1-1, the V gene TRBV7-3; TRBD1 matches 8 bases. Germline V lookup: CDR1 SGHTA, CDR2 FQGTGA. V shed 5 bases and J 4 bases; nucleotides not matched to a gene: 3. The CDR3 has 13 amino acids. DNA for the CDR3: TGTGCCAGCAGCGGCAGGGGGCGCACTGAAGCTTTCTTT. It specifies CASSGRGRTEAFF.

This clonotype was counted many times. The chain carries TRBV7-9 and TRBJ2-3; weak D call: TRBD1 (5 bases). Germline CDR1 is SEHNR and CDR2 is FQNEAQ (reference sequence). The CDR3 runs to 14 residues. The germline V and J ends were trimmed by 4 bases and 2 bases, with 10 bases remaining between them. The CDR3 DNA follows: TGTGCCAGCAGCTCAGGGTCAGTCACAGATACGCAGTATTTT. This encodes CASSSGSVTDTQYF.

This clonotype was seen repeatedly, ten times or more. The CDR3 bases are TGTGCCAGCAGCTTAGGGGGGAGACTAGCGGGAAACAATGAGCAGTTCTTC. Protein sequence: CASSLGGRLAGNNEQFF. The chain joins TRBV7-8 to TRBJ2-1; TRBD2 agrees at 11 bases. After removal of 1 base from V and 5 bases from J, the junction contained 7 bases not matched to a gene. Germline V gene sequence: CDR1 SGHVS, CDR2 FQNEAQ. This CDR3 has 17 residues.

Ten or more counts support this clonotype. The rearrangement uses TRBV7-3 and TRBJ2-7, with D possibly being TRBD1 (5 bases). Trimming took off 1 base at V and 5 bases at J, with 9 bases between the two ends. This CDR3 has 13 residues. Germline V gene lookup returns CDR1 SGHTA and CDR2 FQGTGA. The CDR3 loop is CASSLKGRDEQYF. CDR3 in DNA: TGTGCCAGCAGCTTAAAGGGGCGCGACGAGCAGTACTTC.

This clonotype has a count of ten or more. The rearrangement uses TRBV4-2 and TRBJ2-7; 10 positions match TRBD2. Unmatched junction bases numbered 3, after V lost 4 bases and J lost 0 bases. Germline V gene data show CDR1 as LGHNA and CDR2 as YNFKEQ. This CDR3 is built from 15 residues. The CDR3, as DNA: TGTGCCAGCAGCCCTAGCGGGGGACGCTCCTACGAGCAGTACTTC. Encoded protein: CASSPSGGRSYEQYF.

This clonotype appeared many times. The genes are TRBV27 and TRBJ1-5; the D gene is possibly TRBD1 (5 bases). Germline-derived CDR1 and CDR2 are MNHEY and SMNVEV (reference sequence). The germline V and J ends were trimmed by 0 bases and 6 bases, with 12 bases remaining between them. The CDR3 loop spans 15 amino acids. The CDR3 loop is CASSLSPGGGQPQHF. DNA of the CDR3: TGTGCCAGCAGTTTATCTCCAGGCGGGGGTCAGCCCCAGCATTTT.

This clonotype was seen only a few times. The J gene is TRBJ1-5, the V gene TRBV12-3 or TRBV12-4; 8 bases agree with TRBD1. The CDR3 length is 14 residues. V lost 6 bases and J lost 7; bases outside the gene matches: 8. CDR3 in amino acids: CASSPSGGWQPQHF. The CDR3 DNA sequence: TGTGCCAGCAGCCCCTCAGGGGGCTGGCAGCCCCAGCATTTT.

Many counts were recorded for this clonotype. This chain links TRBV12-3 or TRBV12-4 with TRBJ1-3; weak D call: TRBD1 (6 bases). The CDR3 is 20 residues long. Trimming left V 2 bases short and J 0 bases short, with 23 bases between. Here the CDR3 reads CASSLLFGQGPYYSGNTIYF. CDR3 DNA: TGTGCCAGCAGTTTACTCTTCGGCCAGGGGCCGTACTACTCTGGAAACACCATATATTTT.

This clonotype was recorded many times. The V and J genes are TRBV19 and TRBJ2-1; TRBD2 might be the D (5 bases). V was cut by 4 bases and J by 10 bases, with 14 bases left in between. The CDR3 is 13 amino acids. Germline V CDR1 and CDR2: LNHDA, SQIVND (reference sequence). CDR3 residues: CASSTYRGGEQFF. CDR3 coding DNA: TGTGCCAGTAGTACGTACAGAGGCGGGGAGCAGTTCTTC.

This clonotype showed up many times. The chain joins TRBV6-2 or TRBV6-3 to TRBJ2-5; the match to TRBD2 covers 7 bases. CDR3 length equals 15 residues. The ends lost 5 bases at V and 2 bases at J; junction bases unmatched: 8. CDR1 is MNHEY, CDR2 SVGEGT, per germline. This CDR3 is CASSLWPAGQETQYF. The CDR3 region has the DNA TGTGCCAGCAGTCTCTGGCCAGCGGGACAAGAGACCCAGTACTTC.

The chain combines TRBV15 with TRBJ2-3, with 9 bases fitting TRBD2. Germline V gene data show CDR1 as LNHNV and CDR2 as YYDKDF (reference sequence). The trim removed 5 bases at V and 4 bases at J, leaving 7 bases unmatched. The CDR3 is made up of 15 amino acids. The CDR3 loop reads CATSLAGTEPDTQYF. In DNA form, the CDR3 reads TGTGCCACCAGCCTAGCGGGGACGGAGCCAGATACGCAGTATTTT.